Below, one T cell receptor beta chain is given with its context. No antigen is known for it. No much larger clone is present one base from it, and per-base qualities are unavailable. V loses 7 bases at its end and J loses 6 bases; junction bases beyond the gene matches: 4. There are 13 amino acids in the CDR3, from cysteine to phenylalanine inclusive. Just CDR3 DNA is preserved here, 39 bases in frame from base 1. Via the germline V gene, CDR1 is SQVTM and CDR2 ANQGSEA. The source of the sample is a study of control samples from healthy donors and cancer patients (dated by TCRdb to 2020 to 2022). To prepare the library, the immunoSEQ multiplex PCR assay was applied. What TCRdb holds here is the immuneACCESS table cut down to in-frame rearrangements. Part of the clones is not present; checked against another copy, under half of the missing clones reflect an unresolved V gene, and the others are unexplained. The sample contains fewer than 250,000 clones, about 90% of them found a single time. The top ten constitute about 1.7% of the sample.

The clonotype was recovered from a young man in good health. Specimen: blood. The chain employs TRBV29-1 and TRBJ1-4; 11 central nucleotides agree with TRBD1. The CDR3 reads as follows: CSAGQGADEKLFF. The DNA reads TGCAGCGCCGGACAGGGGGCGGATGAAAAACTGTTTTTT.